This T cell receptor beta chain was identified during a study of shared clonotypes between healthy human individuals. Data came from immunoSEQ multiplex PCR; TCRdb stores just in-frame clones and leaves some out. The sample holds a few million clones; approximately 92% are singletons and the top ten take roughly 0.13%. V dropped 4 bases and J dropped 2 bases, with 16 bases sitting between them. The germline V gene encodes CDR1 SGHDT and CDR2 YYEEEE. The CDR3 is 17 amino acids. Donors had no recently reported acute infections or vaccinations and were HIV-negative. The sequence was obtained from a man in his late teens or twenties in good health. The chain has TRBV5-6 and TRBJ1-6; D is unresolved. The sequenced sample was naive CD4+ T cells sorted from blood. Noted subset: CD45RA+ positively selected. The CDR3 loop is CASSHPFTDPYNSPLHF. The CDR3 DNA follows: TGTGCCAGCAGCCATCCTTTTACGGACCCCTATAATTCACCCCTCCACTTT.